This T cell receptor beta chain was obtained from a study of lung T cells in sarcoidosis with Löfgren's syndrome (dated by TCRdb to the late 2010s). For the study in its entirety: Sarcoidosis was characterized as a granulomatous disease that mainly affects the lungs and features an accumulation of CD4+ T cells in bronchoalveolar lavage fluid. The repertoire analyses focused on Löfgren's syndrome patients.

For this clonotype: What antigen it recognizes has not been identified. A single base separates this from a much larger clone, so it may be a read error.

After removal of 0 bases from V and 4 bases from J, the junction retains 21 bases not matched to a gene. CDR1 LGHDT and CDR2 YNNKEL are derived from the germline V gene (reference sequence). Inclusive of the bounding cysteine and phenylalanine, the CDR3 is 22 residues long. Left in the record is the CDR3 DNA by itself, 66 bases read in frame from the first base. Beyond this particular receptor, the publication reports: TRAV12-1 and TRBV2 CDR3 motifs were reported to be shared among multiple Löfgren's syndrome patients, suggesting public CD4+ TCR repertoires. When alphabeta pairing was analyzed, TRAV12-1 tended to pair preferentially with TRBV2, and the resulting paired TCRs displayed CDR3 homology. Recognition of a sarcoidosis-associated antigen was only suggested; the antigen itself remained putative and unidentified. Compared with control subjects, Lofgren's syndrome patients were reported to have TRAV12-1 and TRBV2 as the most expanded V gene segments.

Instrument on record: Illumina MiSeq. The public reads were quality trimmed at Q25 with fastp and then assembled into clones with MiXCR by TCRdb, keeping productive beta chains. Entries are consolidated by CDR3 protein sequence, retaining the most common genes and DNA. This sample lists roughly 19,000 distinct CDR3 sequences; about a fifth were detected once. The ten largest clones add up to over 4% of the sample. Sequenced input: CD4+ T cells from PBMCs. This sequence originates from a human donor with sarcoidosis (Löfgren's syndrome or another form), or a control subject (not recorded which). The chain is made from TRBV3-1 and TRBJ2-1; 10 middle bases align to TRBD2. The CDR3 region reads CASSQDYRYRWASGGIYNEQFF. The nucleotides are TGTGCCAGCAGCCAAGATTACAGATACAGATGGGCTAGCGGGGGAATTTACAATGAGCAGTTCTTC.